This T cell receptor beta chain was captured in a study of cytomegalovirus exposure and HLA in healthy donors. Findings of the study overall: Most subjects' HLA-A and HLA-B alleles were reportedly predicted from TCR beta sequences. Common viral pathogens were later found to be apparently linked to several of the most significant clusters. In a later analysis, TCR association rates varied by HLA locus: DRB1 most, HLA-C fewest.

Germline CDR1 and CDR2: SGHVS and FNYEAQ. This CDR3 spans 16 amino acids. V was clipped by 1 base and J by 0 bases; unmatched bases: 3. Turning to this clone: Antigen unknown.

PCR employed 60 Vbeta and 13 Jbeta primers. This table comes from immunoSEQ multiplex PCR, and its TCRdb copy is limited to in-frame clones, with some not included. The data show 200,000 or so clones, about 80% seen once. The donors, nominally healthy at sampling, likely had unrecorded immune exposures. This clonotype originated in a young man in good health and CMV-seronegative. The sequenced sample consisted of PBMCs. V is TRBV7-6 and J is TRBJ2-5, with 9 bases matching TRBD1. The CDR3, as DNA: TGTGCCAGCAGCTTAGGTACAGGGGGCAACCAAGAGACCCAGTACTTC. Amino acid sequence: CASSLGTGGNQETQYF. The full variable domain, in which reference TRBV7-6 and TRBJ2-5 provide the parts outside the CDR3, is GAGVSQSPRYKVTKRGQDVALRCDPISGHVSLYWYRQALGQGPEFLTYFNYEAQQDKSGLPNDRFSAERPEGSISTLTIQRTEQRDSAMYRCASSLGTGGNQETQYFGPGTRLLVL.